This T cell receptor (beta chain) emerged from a study of Tregs in tolerant kidney transplant recipients. The study's findings and limits: Few patients were studied, so findings need validation in larger groups.

Using immunoSEQ multiplex PCR, the repertoire was profiled, and TCRdb retains in-frame clones only, with some absent. In the table there are 200,000 to 300,000 clones, 80% to 85% of which are singletons. In the case of this clone: Its antigen is currently unknown.

The CDR3 contains 16 residues. Germline CDR1 is MNHEY and CDR2 is SMNVEV (reference sequence). V shed 6 bases and J shed 0 bases, with 15 bases lying between them. CD4+CD25+CD127- Tregs, CD4+CD25- non-Tregs, CD4 and CD8 cells were sorted. The rearrangement joins TRBV27 to TRBJ2-4, with D tentatively TRBD1 (7 bases). The receptor was isolated from a human donor in good health. The sequenced sample consisted of CD4+ T cells from blood. The CDR3 bases are TGTGCCAGCAGCCGCGGGACAGACATAGCCAAAAACATTCAGTACTTC. It codes for CASSRGTDIAKNIQYF.